Following are 20 T cell receptor beta chains from one sample sequenced in a study of T-cell memory formation after mild COVID-19 (dated by TCRdb to the early 2020s). The library was prepared using 5' RACE. Data came from an Illumina NovaSeq 6000. TCRdb reworked the public reads: Q25 trimming with fastp, MiXCR clone assembly, productive beta chains retained. Every entry covers one CDR3 protein and lists the most common genes and DNA from its rows. The sample records just over 400,000 distinct CDR3 sequences, more than 20% of which are singletons. The top ten clonotypes cover around 13% of the sample. Sequencing was carried out using PBMCs or a T cell subset sorted from them (not recorded which). Receptor source: an adult woman who had mild COVID-19 (a few samples of this study predate the infection). The sample titles of this study are shuffled in the database, so cell type and time point are left out; the donor was told from shared clones.

This clonotype turned up a few times. The V gene is TRBV11-3, the J gene TRBJ2-3; unclear D gene. CDR1 is SGHNT and CDR2 is YENEEA in the germline V gene. V was cut by 1 base and J by 0 bases, with 14 bases left in between. This CDR3 is built from 17 residues. CDR3 DNA sequence: TGTGCCAGCAGCTTAGGCCCGGCTCCCTCTAGCACAGATACGCAGTATTTT. Translating gives CASSLGPAPSSTDTQYF.

This clonotype was seen a few times. The chain combines TRBV9 with TRBJ2-1, with 7 bases fitting TRBD2. Germline loops: CDR1 SGDLS, CDR2 YYNGEE. The V and J ends lost 0 bases and 5 bases, in that order; junction bases with no gene match: 5. The CDR3 has 15 residues. The CDR3: CASSVEASGDNEQFF. CDR3 nucleotide sequence: TGTGCCAGCAGCGTAGAGGCTAGCGGAGACAATGAGCAGTTCTTC.

A remark on this clonotype: The junction departs from the called germline gene at one end, perhaps through a read error. The J gene is TRBJ1-3, the V gene TRBV6-2 or TRBV6-3, with D hard to call. The CDR3 runs 17 residues. Germline-derived CDR1 and CDR2 are MNHEY and SVGEGT. CDR3: CASSLLGRTSSGNTIYF. CDR3 sequence (DNA): TGTGCCAGCAGCCTACTCGGACGTACAAGCTCTGGAAACACAATATATTTT.

The CDR3 loop is CSARDFAVAGGSTDTQYF. In DNA form, the CDR3 reads TGCAGTGCTAGAGATTTCGCGGTAGCGGGAGGGAGCACAGATACGCAGTATTTT. The chain couples TRBV20-1 to TRBJ2-3; the match to TRBD2 covers 11 bases. The V segment lost 0 bases and the J segment 0 bases; nucleotides outside the gene matches: 8. The CDR3 consists of 18 residues. The germline V gene has CDR1 DFQATT and CDR2 SNEGSKA (reference sequence).

This chain uses TRBV2 with TRBJ2-7; possible D gene TRBD2, 7 bases. The germline gives CDR1 SNHLY, CDR2 FYNNEI. The CDR3 has 14 residues. V lost 8 bases, J lost 6 bases, and 20 bases lay in between. The CDR3 protein is CASWGGGSPGEQYF. CDR3 nucleotides: TGTGCCAGCTGGGGGGGCGGCTCCCCAGGCGAGCAGTACTTC.

This clonotype came up a few times. The chain joins TRBV27 to TRBJ1-2, with 9 nucleotides matching TRBD1. Trimming at V came to 8 bases and at J to 4 bases, leaving 8 bases not matched to a gene. Germline CDR1 reads MNHEY; CDR2 reads SMNVEV (reference sequence). CDR3 length: 14 residues. The CDR3 nucleotides are TGTGCCAGCTGTGGGACAGGGCTATTCTATGGCTACACCTTC. Translating it yields CASCGTGLFYGYTF.

The sample holds many counts of this clonotype. The rearrangement joins TRBV7-9 to TRBJ1-1, with D hard to call. Trimming stripped 3 bases from V and 0 bases from J, with 11 bases between. Germline V gene lookup returns CDR1 SEHNR and CDR2 FQNEAQ (reference sequence). CDR3 size: 15 residues. The CDR3 coding sequence is TGTGCCAGCAGCTTCCTACCAGTCATGAACACTGAAGCTTTCTTT. This codes for CASSFLPVMNTEAFF.

In this sample, this clonotype turned up many times. This sequence joins TRBV7-8 and TRBJ2-1, with D maybe TRBD2 (6 bases). This CDR3 region has 15 residues. Germline V CDR1 and CDR2: SGHVS, FQNEAQ. V was clipped by 5 bases and J by 5 bases, with 16 bases between them. The CDR3 region has the DNA TGTGCCAGCAGCGCGGGACTGCTAAATCACAATGAGCAGTTCTTC. Translated: CASSAGLLNHNEQFF.

This sequence joins TRBV11-2 and TRBJ1-6; TRBD1 matches 9 bases. CDR3 length equals 13 residues. Germline-derived CDR1 and CDR2 are SGHAT and FQNNGV. After removal of 8 bases from V and 10 bases from J, the junction contained 6 bases not matched to a gene. CDR3 DNA: TGTGCCAGCCAGGGACAGGGACTCTCACCCCTCCACTTT. This sequence encodes CASQGQGLSPLHF.

This clonotype appeared a few times. CDR3 DNA sequence: TGTGCCAGCAGCTTAGGCGGGAGGGCCCTTGCAGATACGCAGTATTTT. This sequence encodes CASSLGGRALADTQYF. The rearrangement uses TRBV7-9 and TRBJ2-3; 9 nucleotides line up with TRBD2. This CDR3 has 16 amino acids. The V gene end was trimmed by 1 base and the J gene end by 4 bases; junction bases not matched to a gene: 6. Germline CDR1 is SEHNR and CDR2 is FQNEAQ (reference sequence).

This clonotype has just a few counts. CDR3 residues: CATTGGPGDGVSPYEQYF. CDR3 nucleotide sequence: TGTGCCACCACGGGGGGTCCGGGAGATGGGGTAAGCCCCTACGAGCAGTACTTC. This chain joins TRBV10-3 and TRBJ2-7; 7 bases map to TRBD2. Germline CDR1 ENHRY, CDR2 SYGVKD. The length of the CDR3 is 18 residues. The J segment lost 2 bases and the V segment lost 10 bases, leaving 23 bases of the junction unmatched.

This rearrangement joins TRBV27 to TRBJ2-1, with a tentative D call TRBD2 (6 bases). The V and J ends lost 8 bases and 6 bases respectively, with 14 bases between them. The germline V gene encodes CDR1 MNHEY and CDR2 SMNVEV (reference sequence). The CDR3 contains 13 residues. The CDR3 loop is CASLRAGGNEQFF. In nucleotides, the CDR3 is TGTGCCAGCCTTAGGGCCGGGGGCAATGAGCAGTTCTTC.

The chain recombines TRBV29-1 with TRBJ2-2, with TRBD1 matching 10 bases. From germline, CDR1 is SQVTM and CDR2 ANQGSEA. The CDR3 has 13 amino acids. V lost 4 bases to trimming and J lost 7 bases; unmatched junction nucleotides: 3. The CDR3 DNA sequence: TGCAGCGTTGGACAGGGGGCCGGCGGGGAGCTGTTTTTT. Protein: CSVGQGAGGELFF.

The chain recombines TRBV27 with TRBJ2-7; 14 positions agree with TRBD2. Germline values: CDR1 MNHEY, CDR2 SMNVEV (reference sequence). This CDR3 spans 15 amino acids. J was trimmed by 3 bases and V by 6 bases; bases with no gene match: 4. The CDR3: CASSRLAGGLYEQYF. The CDR3 DNA reads TGTGCCAGCAGCAGACTAGCGGGAGGGCTCTACGAGCAGTACTTC.

The genes are TRBV2 and TRBJ2-3; D remains ambiguous. V was trimmed by 3 bases and J by 0 bases, leaving 10 bases between them. From germline, CDR1 is SNHLY and CDR2 FYNNEI. The CDR3 length is 15 residues. The CDR3 DNA sequence: TGTGCCAGCAGTGAGGGCGGTGCTAGCACAGATACGCAGTATTTT. Its translation is CASSEGGASTDTQYF.

This clonotype was picked up a small number of times. The V and J genes are TRBV24-1 and TRBJ2-5; D unresolved. The length of the CDR3 is 15 residues. The V end was cut by 0 bases, the J end by 2 bases, with 9 bases between. Germline CDR1 and CDR2: KGHDR and SFDVKD. CDR3 region: CATSDLHTKQETQYF. The CDR3, as DNA: TGTGCCACCAGTGATTTGCATACCAAACAAGAGACCCAGTACTTC.

The chain couples TRBV12-3 or TRBV12-4 to TRBJ2-7, with no clear D. The CDR3 is 12 amino acids. V lost 4 bases and J 5 bases, leaving 9 bases between the germline ends. The CDR3 bases are TGTGCCAGCAGTTCTTTCCAGGACGAGCAGTACTTC. The encoded protein is CASSSFQDEQYF.

The J gene is TRBJ2-5, the V gene TRBV3-1, with 7 bases lining up with TRBD1. CDR3 length equals 15 residues. Germline CDR1 and CDR2: LGHDT and YNNKEL (reference sequence). Germline trimming cut 1 base from V and 4 bases from J; bases unmatched to any gene: 6. CDR3 in DNA: TGTGCCAGCAGCCAAGGGGGGACAGCCGGAGAGACCCAGTACTTC. Amino acids: CASSQGGTAGETQYF.

This clonotype occurred a few times. V is TRBV7-7 and J is TRBJ2-3, with D unresolved. V was clipped by 5 bases and J by 1 base, with 7 bases between them. This CDR3 comprises 13 residues. The germline V gene encodes CDR1 SSHAT and CDR2 FNYEAQ (reference sequence). The CDR3 sequence is CASSTSGTDTQYF. In nucleotides, the CDR3 is TGTGCCAGCAGCACAAGCGGCACAGATACGCAGTATTTT.

This clonotype came up many times. The rearrangement uses TRBV5-1 and TRBJ1-1; 9 nucleotides align to TRBD1. V was pared by 4 bases and J by 0 bases, with 4 bases of the junction left unmatched. Germline lookup yields CDR1 SGHRS and CDR2 YFSETQ. This CDR3 is 15 amino acids long. The CDR3 nucleotides are TGCGCCAGCAGCACAGGACAGGGGATGAACACTGAAGCTTTCTTT. It specifies CASSTGQGMNTEAFF.